The 8 T cell receptor beta chains below were found in one sample sequenced in a study of human T cells and chemical hapten exposure. Time point in this sample: pre-sensitization, week 0. The treatment denotes: therapeutic diphenylcyclopropenone sensitization with weekly scalp DPC. In TCRdb, the RACE reads were re-called with MiXCR into one record per CDR3 protein. The sample consists of under 200,000 distinct CDR3 sequences, roughly 30% of them appearing once. Here the sequenced sample was whole blood, taken in connection with sensitization to the hapten diphenylcyclopropenone (DPC). The source is a woman in her twenties or thirties with alopecia areata. Some clones in this sample may be carry-over from other donors' samples.

This clonotype was counted only a few times. V and J are TRBV5-1 and TRBJ2-3; 13 bases fit TRBD2. This CDR3 has 15 amino acids. Germline V CDR1 and CDR2: SGHRS, YFSETQ. J was trimmed by 5 bases and V by 6 bases; bases with no gene match: 6. In nucleotides, the CDR3 is TGCGCCAGCAACGGACTAGCGGGAGAGGTAGATACGCAGTATTTT. Encoded protein: CASNGLAGEVDTQYF.

The rearrangement joins TRBV6-2 or TRBV6-3 to TRBJ2-3; 7 bases line up with TRBD2. Losses at the gene ends were 5 bases for V and 5 bases for J; bases not matched to a gene: 10. Per the germline V gene, CDR1 is MNHEY and CDR2 is SVGEGT. The CDR3 is 15 residues long. The chain's CDR3 is CASSMGEGLGDTQYF. DNA for the CDR3: TGTGCCAGCAGTATGGGGGAGGGCTTAGGAGATACGCAGTATTTT.

CDR3 protein: CASRRTEVNYGYTF. The CDR3, as DNA: TGTGCCAGCAGGCGGACGGAGGTCAACTATGGCTACACCTTC. The chain is built from TRBV6-2 or TRBV6-3 and TRBJ1-2; D is uncertain. The CDR3 runs to 14 residues. The germline V and J ends were trimmed by 6 bases and 2 bases, with 13 bases remaining between them. Germline CDR1 MNHEY, CDR2 SVGEGT.

This clonotype was seen a few times. This chain links TRBV7-2 with TRBJ2-3; weak D call: TRBD1 (5 bases). CDR3 size: 15 residues. V lost 2 bases to trimming and J lost 0 bases, with 9 bases between them. CDR1 and CDR2 from the germline V gene are SGHTA and FQGNSA. The CDR3: CASSLWQGSTDTQYF. The CDR3 DNA reads as TGTGCCAGCAGCTTATGGCAGGGAAGCACAGATACGCAGTATTTT.

There are a few counts of this clonotype. The chain recombines TRBV4-2 with TRBJ2-2; the D is unclear. V gave up 1 base and J gave up 6 bases, with 3 bases separating them. The CDR3 is made up of 12 amino acids. Per germline, CDR1 LGHNA and CDR2 YNFKEQ. In DNA, the CDR3 is TGTGCCAGCAGCCAAGTGTCCGGGGAGCTGTTTTTT. Translation gives CASSQVSGELFF.

The sample holds a few counts of this clonotype. The chain recombines TRBV2 with TRBJ2-3; 10 bases are a match to TRBD2. CDR3 length: 15 amino acids. CDR1 SNHLY and CDR2 FYNNEI come from the germline V gene. Losses at the gene ends were 6 bases for V and 6 bases for J; bases not matched to a gene: 9. CDR3 sequence reads: CASRRQLAGTDTQYF. The CDR3, as DNA: TGTGCCAGCAGACGCCAACTAGCGGGGACCGATACGCAGTATTTT.

This clonotype was seen a handful of times. This chain joins TRBV12-3 or TRBV12-4 and TRBJ1-6; D call uncertain. The CDR3 contains 13 residues. The V gene lost 5 bases and the J gene lost 7 bases, with 9 bases spanning the gap. The CDR3 bases are TGTGCCAGCAGTACAGCTAGAAATTCACCCCTCCACTTT. Its protein product is CASSTARNSPLHF.

This clonotype was seen a few times. This rearrangement joins TRBV29-1 to TRBJ2-2; 9 bases agree with TRBD1. The CDR3 has 14 amino acids. CDR1 and CDR2 from the germline V gene are SQVTM and ANQGSEA. Losses at the gene ends were 3 bases for V and 7 bases for J; bases not matched to a gene: 6. CDR3 sequence reads: CSVDGDRVDGELFF. CDR3 DNA sequence: TGCAGCGTTGATGGGGACAGGGTGGACGGGGAGCTGTTTTTT.